This TCR beta chain is drawn from a study of blood T cell repertoires in COVID-19. In the study overall: PBMCs, B-cell-depleted T cells, or T cells were the source of the cDNA or gDNA that made up the material.

Sequencing used immunoSEQ multiplex PCR; TCRdb keeps in-frame clones, though not all of them. The sample carries 45,000 to 60,000 clones, 86% recorded once. The CDR3 runs 14 residues. Between the trimmed V and J ends, which lost 3 bases and 2 bases, there was a span of 10 bases. CDR1 and CDR2 from the germline V gene are SGHNT and YYREEE (reference sequence). Sequencing was performed on peripheral blood. This TCR derives from a man aged 55 to 70 with acute or convalescent COVID-19. This chain connects TRBV5-4 to TRBJ2-3; possibly TRBD2 for D (6 bases). The CDR3 protein is CASSSRGYTDTQYF. In DNA form, the CDR3 reads TGTGCCAGCAGCTCACGGGGGTACACAGATACGCAGTATTTT.